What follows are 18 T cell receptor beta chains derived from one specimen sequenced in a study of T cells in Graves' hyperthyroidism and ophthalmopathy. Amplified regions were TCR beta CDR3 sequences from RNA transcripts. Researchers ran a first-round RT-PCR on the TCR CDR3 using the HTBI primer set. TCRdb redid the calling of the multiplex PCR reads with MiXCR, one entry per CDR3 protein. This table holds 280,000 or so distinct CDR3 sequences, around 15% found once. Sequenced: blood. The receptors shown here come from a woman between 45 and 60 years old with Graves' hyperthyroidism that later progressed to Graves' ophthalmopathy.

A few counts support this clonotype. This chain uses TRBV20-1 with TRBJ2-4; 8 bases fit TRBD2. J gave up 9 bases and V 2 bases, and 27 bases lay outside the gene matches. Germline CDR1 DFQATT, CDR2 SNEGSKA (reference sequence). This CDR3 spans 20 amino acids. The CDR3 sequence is CSARRVSGSGNIRGWTIQYF. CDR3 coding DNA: TGCAGTGCTAGAAGGGTCAGCGGTAGCGGGAATATAAGGGGGTGGACCATTCAGTACTTC.

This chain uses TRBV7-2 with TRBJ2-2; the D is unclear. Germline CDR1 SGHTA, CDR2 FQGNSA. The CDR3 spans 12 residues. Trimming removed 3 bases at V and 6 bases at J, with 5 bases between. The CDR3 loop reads CASSFSPGELFF. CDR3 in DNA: TGTGCCAGCAGCTTCAGTCCCGGGGAGCTGTTTTTT.

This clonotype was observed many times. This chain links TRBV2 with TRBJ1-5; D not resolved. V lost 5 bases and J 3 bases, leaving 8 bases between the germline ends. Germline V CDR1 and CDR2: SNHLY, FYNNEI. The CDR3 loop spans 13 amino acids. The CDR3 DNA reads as TGTGCCAGCAGTAACAGATTCAATCAGCCCCAGCATTTT. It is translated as CASSNRFNQPQHF.

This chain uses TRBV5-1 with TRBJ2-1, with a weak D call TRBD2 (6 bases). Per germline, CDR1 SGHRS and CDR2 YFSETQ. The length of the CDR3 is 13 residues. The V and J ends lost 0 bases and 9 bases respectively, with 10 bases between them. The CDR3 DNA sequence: TGCGCCAGCAGCTTGGGTGCGGGACGTGAGCAGTTCTTC. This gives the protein CASSLGAGREQFF.

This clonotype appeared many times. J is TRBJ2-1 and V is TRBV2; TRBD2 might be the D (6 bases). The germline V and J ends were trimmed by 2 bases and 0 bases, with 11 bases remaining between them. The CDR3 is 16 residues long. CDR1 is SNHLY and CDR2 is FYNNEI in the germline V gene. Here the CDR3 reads CASSESGVSSYNEQFF. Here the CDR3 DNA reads TGTGCCAGCAGTGAATCGGGGGTTAGCTCCTACAATGAGCAGTTCTTC.

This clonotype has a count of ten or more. CDR3 region: CASRSDQGYTGELFF. In nucleotides, the CDR3 is TGCGCCAGCAGATCCGACCAGGGTTACACCGGGGAGCTGTTTTTT. This chain connects TRBV5-1 to TRBJ2-2; TRBD1 is a possible D gene (5 bases). The CDR3 runs to 15 residues. CDR1 SGHRS and CDR2 YFSETQ come from the germline V gene. V dropped 5 bases and J dropped 3 bases, with 14 bases sitting between them.

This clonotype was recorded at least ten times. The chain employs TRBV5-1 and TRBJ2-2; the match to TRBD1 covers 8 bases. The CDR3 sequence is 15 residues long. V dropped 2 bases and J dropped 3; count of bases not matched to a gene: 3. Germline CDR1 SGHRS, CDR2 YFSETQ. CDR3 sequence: CASSFMDRDTGELFF. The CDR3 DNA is TGCGCCAGCAGCTTTATGGACAGGGACACCGGGGAGCTGTTTTTT.

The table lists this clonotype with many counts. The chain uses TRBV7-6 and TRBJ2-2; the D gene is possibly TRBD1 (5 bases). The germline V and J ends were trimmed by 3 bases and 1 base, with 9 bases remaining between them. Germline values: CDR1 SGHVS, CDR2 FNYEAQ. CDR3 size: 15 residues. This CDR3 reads CASSFPGRNTGELFF. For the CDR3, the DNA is TGTGCCAGCAGCTTTCCAGGGCGGAACACCGGGGAGCTGTTTTTT.

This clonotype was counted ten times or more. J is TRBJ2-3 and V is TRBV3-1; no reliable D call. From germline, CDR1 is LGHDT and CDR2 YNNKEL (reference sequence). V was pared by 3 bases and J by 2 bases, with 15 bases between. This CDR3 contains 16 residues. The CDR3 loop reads CASSQIGNSITDTQYF. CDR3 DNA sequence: TGTGCCAGCAGCCAGATAGGGAACAGCATCACAGATACGCAGTATTTT.

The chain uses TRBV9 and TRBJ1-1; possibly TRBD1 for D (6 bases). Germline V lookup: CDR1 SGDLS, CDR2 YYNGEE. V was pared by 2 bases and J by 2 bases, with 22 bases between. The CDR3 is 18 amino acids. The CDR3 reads CASSVRDIPWPPNTEAFF. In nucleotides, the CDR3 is TGTGCCAGCAGCGTCCGGGACATCCCTTGGCCCCCTAACACTGAAGCTTTCTTT.

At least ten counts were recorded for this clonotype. CDR3: CSARDQARGSGWNQPQHF. The CDR3 DNA sequence: TGCAGTGCTAGAGATCAGGCCAGGGGGTCCGGGTGGAATCAGCCCCAGCATTTT. The chain combines TRBV20-1 with TRBJ1-5; the match to TRBD1 covers 7 bases. With V trimmed by 0 bases and J by 4 bases, 15 bases remained unmatched. This CDR3 is built from 18 residues. Germline assignment: CDR1 DFQATT and CDR2 SNEGSKA (reference sequence).

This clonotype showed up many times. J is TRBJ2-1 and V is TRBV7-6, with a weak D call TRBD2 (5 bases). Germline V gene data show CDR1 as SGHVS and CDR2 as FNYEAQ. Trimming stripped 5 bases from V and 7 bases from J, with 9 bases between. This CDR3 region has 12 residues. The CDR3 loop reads CASSGRGNEQFF. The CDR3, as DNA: TGTGCCAGCAGCGGACGCGGGAATGAGCAGTTCTTC.

The CDR3: CASSHIRSYNSPLHF. CDR3 in DNA: TGCGCCAGCAGCCACATTAGGTCCTATAATTCACCCCTCCACTTT. The chain uses TRBV4-1 and TRBJ1-6; no clear D gene. Germline CDR1 and CDR2: MGHRA and YSYEKL. This CDR3 is built from 15 residues. V gave up 3 bases and J gave up 1 base, with 7 bases separating them.

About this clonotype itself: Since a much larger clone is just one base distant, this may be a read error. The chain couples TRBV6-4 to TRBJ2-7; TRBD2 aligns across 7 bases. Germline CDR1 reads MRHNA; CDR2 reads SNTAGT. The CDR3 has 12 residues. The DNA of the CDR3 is TGTGCCACCTTGGGGAGGGCTTACGAGCGGTACTTC. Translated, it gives CATLGRAYERYF.

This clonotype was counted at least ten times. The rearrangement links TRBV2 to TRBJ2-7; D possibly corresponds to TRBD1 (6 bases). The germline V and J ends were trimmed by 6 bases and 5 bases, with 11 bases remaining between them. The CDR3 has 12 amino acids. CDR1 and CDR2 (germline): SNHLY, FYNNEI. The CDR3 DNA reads TGTGCCAGCAGCGTGGACAGCGACGAGCAGTACTTC. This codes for CASSVDSDEQYF.

CDR3 residues: CASSQELTGLSTEAFF. DNA for the CDR3: TGCGCCAGCAGCCAAGAACTGACAGGGCTAAGCACTGAAGCTTTCTTT. This chain joins TRBV4-1 and TRBJ1-1; 7 nucleotides match TRBD1. There are 16 residues in the CDR3. J was trimmed by 4 bases and V by 0 bases; bases with no gene match: 8. In germline, CDR1 is MGHRA, CDR2 YSYEKL.

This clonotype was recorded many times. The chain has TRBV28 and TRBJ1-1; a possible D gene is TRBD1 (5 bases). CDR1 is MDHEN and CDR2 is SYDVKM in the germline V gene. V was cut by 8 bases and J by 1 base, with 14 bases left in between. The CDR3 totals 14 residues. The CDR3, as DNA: TGTGCCAGCCGGAGAGACGGGACGAACACTGAAGCTTTCTTT. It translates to CASRRDGTNTEAFF.

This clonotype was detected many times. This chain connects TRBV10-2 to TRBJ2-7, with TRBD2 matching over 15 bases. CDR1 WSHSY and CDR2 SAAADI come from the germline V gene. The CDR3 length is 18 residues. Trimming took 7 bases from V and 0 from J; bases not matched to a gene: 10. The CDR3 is CASKQGLAGGPRSYEQYF. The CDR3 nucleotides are TGCGCCAGCAAACAGGGACTAGCGGGAGGCCCCCGCTCCTACGAGCAGTACTTC.